This entry features one T cell receptor beta chain sequence. Its antigen is unidentified. The CDR3 extends over 14 amino acids. Germline V CDR1 and CDR2: SQVTM, ANQGSEA. These data are taken from a study of T cells expressing NK-cell markers. Overall study: There were seven HCMV-seropositive donors and one seronegative donor among the eight sequenced.

TCRdb reprocessed the 5' RACE reads, keeping one entry per CDR3 protein, no DNA. The sample table sets out about 260,000 distinct CDR3 sequences. Whole-study results and caveats: These clonotypes also led the CD3+CD56-NKG2C+ fraction in four donors. Questions lingered over whether expanded NKG2C+ T cell clones were HCMV-specific.

Sequencing used blood T cells: a sorted CD56 or NKG2C T cell subset, CD4+ or CD8+ T cells, or bulk PBMC T cells (not recorded which). The chain carries TRBV29-1 and TRBJ2-3; TCRdb lists TRBD1, though no DNA is available to test this call. This TCR was recovered from a man aged 18-30 years in good health. The chain's CDR3 is CSVDSSGGSDTQYF.